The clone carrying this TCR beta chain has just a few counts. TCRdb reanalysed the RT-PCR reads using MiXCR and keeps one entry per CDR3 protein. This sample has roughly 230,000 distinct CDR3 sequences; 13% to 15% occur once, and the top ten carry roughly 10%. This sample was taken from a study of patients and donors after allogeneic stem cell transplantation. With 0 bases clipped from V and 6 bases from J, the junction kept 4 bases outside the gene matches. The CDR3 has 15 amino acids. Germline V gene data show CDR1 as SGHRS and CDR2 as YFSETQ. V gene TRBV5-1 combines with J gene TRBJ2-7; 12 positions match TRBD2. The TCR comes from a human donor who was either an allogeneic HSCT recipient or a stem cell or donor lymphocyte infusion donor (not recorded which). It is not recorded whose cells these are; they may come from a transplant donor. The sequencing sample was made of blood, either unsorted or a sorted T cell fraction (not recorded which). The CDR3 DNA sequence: TGCGCCAGCAGCTTGGCAGGACTAGCGGGAACCGAGCAGTACTTC. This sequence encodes CASSLAGLAGTEQYF.